The 30 T cell receptor beta chains listed next were all sequenced from one sample in a study of vaccination and CD4 T cells after COVID-19. For these TCRs, the target antigens are not known. Cultured CD4+ T cell DNA underwent sequencing with the Oncomine TCR Beta short-read assay. TCRdb redid the calling of the PCR reads with MiXCR, one entry per CDR3 protein. The profile covers some 7,700 distinct CDR3 sequences, with 65% to 75% appearing a single time and about 20% taken by the ten largest. Documented treatment: approximately nine-day PBMC culture with coronavirus spike peptide pools or control peptides (ViraFEST assay). The source material was cultured CD4+ T cells from blood, sampled after SARS-CoV-2 vaccination. The receptor source for this set is a human donor with COVID-19.

This clonotype was recorded once. The V and J genes are TRBV12-3 or TRBV12-4 and TRBJ1-2, with D perhaps TRBD1 (5 bases). The CDR3 has 13 amino acids. V was clipped by 6 bases and J by 7 bases, with 15 bases between them. CDR3 nucleotides: TGTGCCAGCAGCCCCGTGGGGCGCGGTGGCTACACCTTC. It codes for CASSPVGRGGYTF.

Only one count was recorded for this clonotype. V gene TRBV10-1 combines with J gene TRBJ1-1, with D maybe TRBD1 (6 bases). V was trimmed by 4 bases and J by 4 bases, leaving 19 bases between them. Germline V gene data show CDR1 as WNHNN and CDR2 as SYGVQD (reference sequence). CDR3 length: 16 amino acids. CDR3 coding DNA: TGCGCCAGCAGTGTCCCCCGGGACACCAAACCCACTGAAGCTTTCTTT. Amino acid sequence: CASSVPRDTKPTEAFF.

V gene TRBV5-1 combines with J gene TRBJ1-5; perhaps TRBD1 as D (6 bases). CDR1 is SGHRS, CDR2 YFSETQ, per germline. The V end lost 4 bases, the J end lost 4 bases, and 12 bases lay between the germline ends. CDR3 length: 14 amino acids. The CDR3 DNA sequence: TGCGCCAGCAGCCCGACAGGACCGAATCAGCCCCAGCATTTT. Its translation is CASSPTGPNQPQHF.

This chain links TRBV20-1 with TRBJ1-2; D possibly corresponds to TRBD1 (6 bases). The CDR3 loop spans 14 amino acids. Germline V gives CDR1 DFQATT, CDR2 SNEGSKA (reference sequence). The V end was cut by 2 bases, the J end by 4 bases, with 14 bases between. In DNA, the CDR3 is TGCAGTGCTAGACCCCGGACAGCGGCCTATGGCTACACCTTC. It specifies CSARPRTAAYGYTF.

The V call is TRBV25-1, the J call TRBJ1-1, with D possibly matching TRBD1 (5 bases). The ends were cut back, 8 bases at V and 4 bases at J, with 8 bases in the middle. Per the germline V gene, CDR1 is MGHDK and CDR2 is SYGVNS. The CDR3 totals 11 residues. Here the CDR3 reads CASRRGTEAFF. Written as DNA, the CDR3 is TGTGCCAGCCGGAGGGGCACTGAAGCTTTCTTT.

By frequency in the sample, this clonotype is large (0.1 to 1%). The genes are TRBV6-1 and TRBJ2-5; 8 bases are a match to TRBD2. Per germline, CDR1 MNHNS and CDR2 SASEGT. This CDR3 comprises 15 residues. V was pared by 6 bases and J by 4 bases, with 10 bases of the junction left unmatched. CDR3 sequence: CASRSPGTSRETQYF. CDR3 nucleotide sequence: TGTGCCAGCAGATCTCCCGGGACTAGTAGAGAGACCCAGTACTTC.

The CDR3 spells CASSQNRGSTDTQYF. The CDR3 DNA sequence: TGTGCCAGCAGCCAAAACAGGGGATCCACAGATACGCAGTATTTT. V and J are TRBV11-3 and TRBJ2-3; 7 bases fit TRBD1. Germline trimming cut 5 bases from V and 2 bases from J; bases unmatched to any gene: 7. Germline lookup yields CDR1 SGHNT and CDR2 YENEEA. CDR3 size: 15 residues. The complete variable domain, with remaining parts taken from reference TRBV11-3 and TRBJ2-3, reads EAGVVQSPRYKIIEKKQPVAFWCNPISGHNTLYWYLQNLGQGPELLIRYENEEAVDDSQLPKDRFSAERLKGVDSTLKIQPAELGDSAVYLCASSQNRGSTDTQYFGPGTRLTVL.

The chain links TRBV7-2 to TRBJ1-6; D is ambiguous. The CDR3 extends over 16 amino acids. V gave up 2 bases and J gave up 4 bases, with 12 bases separating them. In germline, CDR1 is SGHTA, CDR2 FQGNSA. CDR3 DNA sequence: TGTGCCAGCAGCTTACTTGGGGAAGGGTATAATTCACCCCTCCACTTT. As protein: CASSLLGEGYNSPLHF.

The V and J genes are TRBV28 and TRBJ1-3; D gene uncertain. The germline V gene has CDR1 MDHEN and CDR2 SYDVKM. This CDR3 is built from 13 residues. The CDR3 region is CATLGPAGNTIYF. CDR3 nucleotide sequence: TGTGCGACCCTCGGACCGGCTGGAAACACCATATATTTT.

The rearrangement uses TRBV6-1 and TRBJ1-6; 8 bases match TRBD1. The length of the CDR3 is 14 residues. V gave up 6 bases and J gave up 9 bases; unmatched junction bases: 7. From germline, CDR1 is MNHNS and CDR2 SASEGT. CDR3 DNA sequence: TGTGCCAGCAGGCGAACAGGGGGAACTTCACCCCTCCACTTT. Its protein is CASRRTGGTSPLHF.

This rearrangement joins TRBV20-1 to TRBJ2-3; 12 bases map to TRBD2. The CDR3 runs to 15 residues. The V and J ends lost 6 bases and 2 bases, in that order; junction bases with no gene match: 6. Germline V CDR1 and CDR2: DFQATT, SNEGSKA (reference sequence). The CDR3 loop is CSAKGTSGYTDTQYF. CDR3 sequence (DNA): TGCAGTGCCAAGGGGACTAGCGGGTACACAGATACGCAGTATTTT.

J is TRBJ2-1 and V is TRBV7-2; the D gene is possibly TRBD1 (5 bases). Trimming took 5 bases from V and 10 from J, leaving 15 bases between them. Germline CDR1 SGHTA, CDR2 FQGNSA. The CDR3 has 13 residues. The CDR3 sequence: CASSRPKQEEQFF. The CDR3 DNA follows: TGTGCCAGCAGCCGGCCTAAACAGGAAGAGCAGTTCTTC.

In this sample, this clonotype is medium-sized (0.01 to 0.1%). This chain connects TRBV5-6 to TRBJ1-5; D is ambiguous. The CDR3 extends over 15 amino acids. V was pared by 2 bases and J by 1 base, with 10 bases between. Germline lookup yields CDR1 SGHDT and CDR2 YYEEEE. The CDR3 DNA reads TGTGCCAGCAGCTTTTATGGGATGAGCAATCAGCCCCAGCATTTT. Protein sequence: CASSFYGMSNQPQHF.

The chain employs TRBV29-1 and TRBJ2-3; TRBD2 matches at 8 bases. CDR3 length equals 14 residues. Germline loops: CDR1 SQVTM, CDR2 ANQGSEA. Trimming took 3 bases from V and 2 from J; bases not matched to a gene: 4. CDR3 in amino acids: CSVEGRGVTDTQYF. For the CDR3, the DNA is TGCAGCGTTGAGGGGCGGGGGGTCACAGATACGCAGTATTTT.

The chain combines TRBV28 with TRBJ1-1; D is unclear. The germline CDR1 and CDR2 sequences are MDHEN and SYDVKM. V was pared by 8 bases and J by 1 base, with 23 bases between. This CDR3 region has 17 residues. CDR3 sequence (DNA): TGTGCCAGCCCGACTAGTTCCAACTCCCTGTGGAACACTGAAGCTTTCTTT. Translating gives CASPTSSNSLWNTEAFF. Together with reference TRBV28 and TRBJ1-1, the CDR3 gives the full variable domain: DVKVTQSSRYLVKRTGEKVFLECVQDMDHENMFWYRQDPGLGLRLIYFSYDVKMKEKGDIPEGYSVSREKKERFSLILESASTNQTSMYLCASPTSSNSLWNTEAFFGQGTRLTVV.

This sequence joins TRBV5-4 and TRBJ1-2; D gene ambiguous. Germline V gene data show CDR1 as SGHNT and CDR2 as YYREEE (reference sequence). The CDR3 has 12 residues. Trimming cost V 3 bases and J 6 bases, with 9 bases left between them. Here the CDR3 DNA reads TGTGCCAGCAGCTGGAGCCCGGATGGCTACACCTTC. Protein product: CASSWSPDGYTF. Together with reference TRBV5-4 and TRBJ1-2, the CDR3 gives the full variable domain: ETGVTQSPTHLIKTRGQQVTLRCSSQSGHNTVSWYQQALGQGPQFIFQYYREEENGRGNFPPRFSGLQFPNYSSELNVNALELDDSALYLCASSWSPDGYTFGSGTRLTVV.

The chain links TRBV11-1 to TRBJ2-2; D unresolved. This CDR3 comprises 15 residues. Germline lookup yields CDR1 SGHAT and CDR2 FQDESV (reference sequence). V lost 3 bases and J lost 1, with 9 bases in between. The CDR3 protein is CASSLVVVNTGELFF. The CDR3 nucleotides read TGTGCCAGCAGCTTGGTAGTCGTGAACACCGGGGAGCTGTTTTTT. The complete variable domain, with remaining parts taken from reference TRBV11-1 and TRBJ2-2, reads EAEVAQSPRYKITEKSQAVAFWCDPISGHATLYWYRQILGQGPELLVQFQDESVVDDSQLPKDRFSAERLKGVDSTLKIQPAELGDSAMYLCASSLVVVNTGELFFGEGSRLTVL.

V usage is TRBV6-5 and J usage is TRBJ2-7; D tentatively reads TRBD1 or TRBD2 (5 bases each). Germline-derived CDR1 and CDR2 are MNHEY and SVGAGI. The ends were cut back, 2 bases at V and 0 bases at J, with 11 bases in the middle. The CDR3 runs 15 residues. CDR3 sequence reads: CASSYPPGSSYEQYF. The CDR3, as DNA: TGTGCCAGCAGTTACCCCCCAGGGAGCTCCTACGAGCAGTACTTC.

By proportion, this clonotype is large. A read error may account for a junction end that differs from germline. The rearrangement uses TRBV4-3 and TRBJ1-2, with D hard to call. In germline, CDR1 is LGHNA, CDR2 YSLEER. The CDR3 extends over 13 amino acids. CDR3 sequence reads: CASSQTVNYGYTF. CDR3 DNA sequence: TGTGCCAGCAGCCAAACAGTTAACTATGGCTACACCTTC.

The rearrangement joins TRBV6-1 to TRBJ1-6; TRBD1 is a possible D gene (5 bases). This CDR3 spans 16 amino acids. CDR1 is MNHNS and CDR2 is SASEGT in the germline V gene. The ends were cut back, 7 bases at V and 2 bases at J, with 15 bases in the middle. CDR3 protein: CASNLGGMAYNSPLHF. CDR3 DNA: TGTGCCAGCAACCTTGGGGGGATGGCCTATAATTCACCCCTCCACTTT.

CDR3 nucleotides: TGTGCCTGTCGGAACAGGGGCCAAGAGACCCAGTACTTC. Translation: CACRNRGQETQYF. This rearrangement joins TRBV27 to TRBJ2-5; 7 nucleotides align to TRBD1. CDR1 and CDR2 (germline): MNHEY, SMNVEV (reference sequence). There are 13 residues in the CDR3. The junction had 7 bases not matched to a gene; V was cut back by 11 bases and J by 1 base.

The chain recombines TRBV7-9 with TRBJ1-2; TRBD1 aligns across 9 bases. This CDR3 has 15 residues. CDR1 is SEHNR and CDR2 is FQNEAQ in the germline V gene (reference sequence). The V segment lost 3 bases and the J segment 8 bases; nucleotides outside the gene matches: 10. Written as DNA, the CDR3 is TGTGCCAGCAGCTTCGCGACAGGGGGATGGTTAGGCTACACCTTC. It is translated as CASSFATGGWLGYTF. Full variable domain (missing parts from reference TRBV7-9 and TRBJ1-2): DTGVSQNPRHKITKRGQNVTFRCDPISEHNRLYWYRQTLGQGPEFLTYFQNEAQLEKSRLLSDRFSAERPKGSFSTLEIQRTEQGDSAMYLCASSFATGGWLGYTFGSGTRLTVV.

This CDR3 is CSAPDRPMNTEAFF. CDR3 in DNA: TGCAGTGCACCTGACAGACCTATGAACACTGAAGCTTTCTTT. This chain connects TRBV20-1 to TRBJ1-1; tentatively, D is TRBD1 (5 bases). Deletions cut 6 bases from V and 0 bases from J, with 14 bases between. Germline CDR1 is DFQATT and CDR2 is SNEGSKA (reference sequence). The CDR3 runs to 14 residues.

This clonotype was seen a few times. The rearrangement uses TRBV7-9 and TRBJ1-2; TRBD1 agrees at 11 bases. This CDR3 region has 16 residues. CDR1 and CDR2 (germline): SEHNR, FQNEAQ (reference sequence). V shed 5 bases and J 1 base; nucleotides not matched to a gene: 6. CDR3 region: CASSRDGTGGNYGYTF. The CDR3 DNA sequence: TGTGCCAGCAGCCGCGATGGGACAGGGGGTAACTATGGCTACACCTTC.

The rearrangement uses TRBV7-2 and TRBJ1-2; D is undetermined. This CDR3 contains 14 residues. Germline lookup yields CDR1 SGHTA and CDR2 FQGNSA. V was clipped by 5 bases and J by 0 bases, with 10 bases between them. The CDR3 region has the DNA TGTGCCAGCAGCCTGCTGGGTCCTAACTATGGCTACACCTTC. Encoded protein: CASSLLGPNYGYTF.

This sequence joins TRBV11-3 and TRBJ2-7; 9 bases agree with TRBD1. V trimming: 5 bases; J trimming: 4 bases; junction bases outside the gene matches: 9. Germline values: CDR1 SGHNT, CDR2 YENEEA. The CDR3 covers 15 residues. This CDR3 is CASSPTGTGLYEQYF. The CDR3 coding sequence is TGTGCCAGCAGCCCGACGGGGACAGGGCTGTACGAGCAGTACTTC.

This clonotype was found a few times. The chain employs TRBV20-1 and TRBJ1-5; possible D gene TRBD1, 6 bases. The CDR3 spans 19 residues. Germline CDR1 and CDR2: DFQATT and SNEGSKA (reference sequence). V was shortened by 1 base and J by 0 bases, with 22 bases between the two germline ends. The CDR3 nucleotides are TGCAGTGCTAGAGGGAATTTTGGGCGGGGGGCGGATAGCAATCAGCCCCAGCATTTT. Translating it yields CSARGNFGRGADSNQPQHF.

J is TRBJ1-5 and V is TRBV19; possible D gene TRBD1, 6 bases. The CDR3 is made up of 16 amino acids. Trimming cost V 3 bases and J 1 base, with 13 bases left between them. Germline V gene data show CDR1 as LNHDA and CDR2 as SQIVND (reference sequence). CDR3 sequence (DNA): TGTGCCAGTAGTATTAGGGGGGATTGGAGCAATCAGCCCCAGCATTTT. Its protein is CASSIRGDWSNQPQHF.

DNA for the CDR3: TGTGCCAGCAGCTTAGACAGGGGCTCCTACGAGCAGTACTTC. This codes for CASSLDRGSYEQYF. V gene TRBV7-2 combines with J gene TRBJ2-7; 7 nucleotides align to TRBD1. CDR3 length equals 14 residues. With 1 base clipped from V and 0 bases from J, the junction kept 0 bases outside the gene matches. The germline CDR1 and CDR2 sequences are SGHTA and FQGNSA.

The chain uses TRBV7-9 and TRBJ2-7, with a possible D match to TRBD2 (6 bases). The length of the CDR3 is 15 residues. Germline V gene lookup returns CDR1 SEHNR and CDR2 FQNEAQ (reference sequence). Trimming shortened V by 2 bases and J by 5 bases, and 16 bases separated the two germline ends. CDR3 region: CASSLRGLAVDEQYF. DNA for the CDR3: TGTGCCAGCAGCTTAAGGGGACTGGCAGTCGACGAGCAGTACTTC.